This entry lists 30 T cell receptor beta chains sequenced from one sample in a study of T cell responses to AZD1222 COVID-19 vaccine. Produced via immunoSEQ multiplex PCR; TCRdb's table is partial and in-frame only. Seen here are 55,000 to 75,000 clones, about four fifths observed once, and the top ten hold 20% to 30%. The input for sequencing was peripheral blood, taken on day 0 of MenACWY control vaccination. The receptors were gathered from an adult in good health.

This chain joins TRBV20-1 and TRBJ1-1, with D unclear. The CDR3 is 13 residues long. The germline V and J ends were trimmed by 3 bases and 0 bases, with 8 bases remaining between them. Germline values: CDR1 DFQATT, CDR2 SNEGSKA (reference sequence). The CDR3 here is CSASPRMNTEAFF. As DNA, the CDR3 is TGCAGTGCTAGTCCCAGAATGAACACTGAAGCTTTCTTT.

This clone was counted between two and nine times. The chain carries TRBV6-2 or TRBV6-3 and TRBJ2-1, with D unclear. Germline V gene sequence: CDR1 MNHEY, CDR2 SVGEGT. The CDR3 has 14 residues. V was shortened by 2 bases and J by 7 bases, with 12 bases between the two germline ends. CDR3 protein: CASSYLSVGNEQFF. The CDR3, as DNA: TGTGCCAGCAGTTACCTCTCGGTGGGGAATGAGCAGTTCTTC.

The V and J genes are TRBV6-5 and TRBJ2-5; D possibly matches TRBD1 or TRBD2 (5 bases each). There are 14 residues in the CDR3. The ends were cut back, 8 bases at V and 4 bases at J, with 17 bases in the middle. In germline, CDR1 is MNHEY, CDR2 SVGAGI. CDR3 sequence reads: CASLGAGRGETQYF. CDR3 sequence (DNA): TGTGCCAGCCTCGGGGCCGGTCGTGGAGAGACCCAGTACTTC.

On this clone itself: A junction boundary mismatches the germline segment, possibly from a read error. The chain is built from TRBV30 and TRBJ1-3; D gene ambiguous. The CDR3 is 13 residues long. Looked up from germline, CDR1 is GTSNPN and CDR2 is SVGIG (reference sequence). In DNA form, the CDR3 reads TGTGCCTCGAGTGTGGACTCTGGAAACACCATATATTTT. Translation: CASSVDSGNTIYF.

The rearrangement joins TRBV19 to TRBJ1-4, with a weak D call TRBD1 (5 bases). This CDR3 is 15 amino acids long. The V gene lost 8 bases and the J gene lost 1 base, with 14 bases spanning the gap. Germline V gene data show CDR1 as LNHDA and CDR2 as SQIVND (reference sequence). CDR3 sequence (DNA): TGTGCCAGTTGCCAGAGTGGGGGAACTAATGAAAAACTGTTTTTT. It specifies CASCQSGGTNEKLFF.

This chain connects TRBV19 to TRBJ2-3; D ambiguous. CDR1 is LNHDA and CDR2 is SQIVND in the germline V gene (reference sequence). V was cut by 9 bases and J by 2 bases, with 15 bases left in between. This CDR3 is 14 amino acids long. DNA of the CDR3: TGTGCCAGCAGAGACGAGGAATTCACAGATACGCAGTATTTT. As protein: CASRDEEFTDTQYF.

The CDR3 is CASSGRGNSPLHF. DNA for the CDR3: TGTGCCAGCAGTGGGCGGGGGAATTCACCCCTCCACTTT. The chain is built from TRBV2 and TRBJ1-6; D is possibly TRBD1 (5 bases). The V end was cut by 4 bases, the J end by 7 bases, with 8 bases between. Germline assignment: CDR1 SNHLY and CDR2 FYNNEI. The CDR3 sequence is 13 residues long.

The chain has TRBV6-5 and TRBJ2-6; D is undetermined. Between the trimmed V and J ends, which lost 2 bases and 0 bases, there was a span of 8 bases. The CDR3 totals 16 residues. Germline V gene sequence: CDR1 MNHEY, CDR2 SVGAGI. CDR3 loop: CASSYDSGSGANVLTF. CDR3 in DNA: TGTGCCAGCAGTTACGACTCCGGCTCTGGGGCCAACGTCCTGACTTTC.

DNA of the CDR3: TGTGCCAGTAGTCTCCAGGCAACTAATGAAAAACTGTTTTTT. Its translation is CASSLQATNEKLFF. V is TRBV19 and J is TRBJ1-4; D gene uncertain. Between the trimmed V and J ends, which lost 5 bases and 0 bases, there was a span of 7 bases. From germline, CDR1 is LNHDA and CDR2 SQIVND (reference sequence). The CDR3 sequence is 14 residues long.

The chain has TRBV10-3 and TRBJ2-7; D remains unclear. This CDR3 is built from 12 residues. The V end lost 2 bases, the J end lost 3 bases, and 5 bases lay between the germline ends. The germline V gene has CDR1 ENHRY and CDR2 SYGVKD. CDR3 protein: CAISEVGYEQYF. The CDR3 DNA follows: TGTGCCATCAGTGAGGTGGGCTACGAGCAGTACTTC.

There are a few counts of this clone. V is TRBV3-1 (or the pseudogene TRBV3-2) and J is TRBJ2-6, with 11 bases that match TRBD2. This CDR3 contains 21 residues. Losses at the gene ends were 0 bases for V and 0 bases for J; bases not matched to a gene: 10. Germline CDR1 and CDR2: LGHDT and YNNKEL (reference sequence). The CDR3 spells CASSQDSRRSGRASGANVLTF. The CDR3 DNA is TGTGCCAGCAGCCAAGACAGCCGCCGTAGCGGGAGGGCCTCTGGGGCCAACGTCCTGACTTTC.

This clone was seen a few times. The chain combines TRBV5-5 with TRBJ2-5; TRBD1 is a possible D gene (5 bases). V dropped 0 bases and J dropped 2 bases, with 11 bases sitting between them. The CDR3 runs 15 residues. CDR1 and CDR2 (germline): SGHKS, YYEKEE (reference sequence). CDR3 in DNA: TGTGCCAGCAGCTTGGGCAGGGTATGGCAAGAGACCCAGTACTTC. It encodes CASSLGRVWQETQYF.

The V gene is TRBV4-1, the J gene TRBJ2-1; no definite D call. V dropped 0 bases and J dropped 1 base, with 10 bases sitting between them. Germline V lookup: CDR1 MGHRA, CDR2 YSYEKL. The CDR3 has 16 amino acids. The CDR3 protein is CASSQDFGVSYNEQFF. The CDR3 bases are TGCGCCAGCAGCCAAGATTTCGGCGTGTCCTACAATGAGCAGTTCTTC.

This chain uses TRBV30 with TRBJ2-5; 8 bases are a match to TRBD1. Trimming took 5 bases from V and 2 from J; bases not matched to a gene: 10. Germline-derived CDR1 and CDR2 are GTSNPN and SVGIG (reference sequence). This CDR3 has 15 amino acids. The CDR3, as DNA: TGTGCCTGGGGCTCCGGGACAGGAGAACAAGAGACCCAGTACTTC. This translates into CAWGSGTGEQETQYF.

J is TRBJ1-3 and V is TRBV9; a possible D gene is TRBD1 (5 bases). Per the germline V gene, CDR1 is SGDLS and CDR2 is YYNGEE. Trimming cost V 3 bases and J 0 bases, with 13 bases left between them. This CDR3 contains 16 residues. This CDR3 is CASSARDVPSGNTIYF. The CDR3 DNA reads TGTGCCAGCAGCGCGAGGGACGTTCCCTCTGGAAACACCATATATTTT.

The V and J genes are TRBV3-1 (or the pseudogene TRBV3-2) and TRBJ1-6; D is unresolved. V shed 1 base and J shed 14 bases, with 15 bases lying between them. Per germline, CDR1 LGHDT and CDR2 YNNKEL (reference sequence). The length of the CDR3 is 14 residues. CDR3 sequence: CASSQGRVSRALHF. In DNA, the CDR3 is TGTGCCAGCAGCCAAGGACGGGTCAGTCGGGCCCTCCACTTT.

The chain combines TRBV11-2 with TRBJ2-2; 7 bases are a match to TRBD2. The germline V gene has CDR1 SGHAT and CDR2 FQNNGV. V shed 5 bases, J shed 5 bases, and the junction held 5 bases outside the gene matches. The CDR3 is made up of 14 amino acids. The DNA of the CDR3 is TGTGCCAGCAGCCGACTAGCAGGAACCGGGGAGCTGTTTTTT. Residues: CASSRLAGTGELFF.

The V gene is TRBV27, the J gene TRBJ1-1; 10 positions agree with TRBD1. The CDR3 contains 13 residues. V shed 4 bases and J 4 bases; nucleotides not matched to a gene: 0. Germline-derived CDR1 and CDR2 are MNHEY and SMNVEV (reference sequence). In DNA, the CDR3 is TGTGCCAGCAGTTGGGACAGGGGCACTGAAGCTTTCTTT. This codes for CASSWDRGTEAFF.

The V gene is TRBV3-1 (or the pseudogene TRBV3-2), the J gene TRBJ2-3; the D gene is possibly TRBD2 (7 bases). Germline CDR1 reads LGHDT; CDR2 reads YNNKEL (reference sequence). V was pared by 4 bases and J by 3 bases, with 14 bases between. This CDR3 contains 15 residues. In DNA form, the CDR3 reads TGTGCCAGCAGCCCGTCTGGGGGGGCTACAGATACGCAGTATTTT. It translates to CASSPSGGATDTQYF.

This chain's CDR3 is CASSAASGGSYNEQFF. The DNA of the CDR3 is TGTGCCAGCAGCGCGGCTAGCGGGGGATCCTACAATGAGCAGTTCTTC. This chain joins TRBV28 and TRBJ2-1; 10 bases agree with TRBD2. Germline V lookup: CDR1 MDHEN, CDR2 SYDVKM. The CDR3 contains 16 residues. The trim removed 6 bases at V and 1 base at J, leaving 6 bases unmatched.

The chain employs TRBV5-6 and TRBJ1-2; 11 bases are shared with TRBD1. CDR1 and CDR2 from the germline V gene are SGHDT and YYEEEE. V dropped 2 bases and J dropped 5; count of bases not matched to a gene: 5. The CDR3 spans 15 residues. CDR3 region: CASSLPGQGGYGYTF. DNA of the CDR3: TGTGCCAGCAGCTTACCGGGACAGGGGGGTTATGGCTACACCTTC.

This clone was detected only a few times. Here the CDR3 reads CASSLETVSSYEQYF. DNA of the CDR3: TGTGCCAGCAGCTTGGAGACAGTGAGTTCCTACGAGCAGTACTTC. The V gene is TRBV5-6, the J gene TRBJ2-7; TRBD1 might be the D (5 bases). The CDR3 is made up of 15 amino acids. In germline, CDR1 is SGHDT, CDR2 YYEEEE. V lost 0 bases and J lost 1, with 11 bases in between.

This chain uses TRBV30 with TRBJ1-4; TRBD1 agrees at 7 bases. Germline V gene sequence: CDR1 GTSNPN, CDR2 SVGIG (reference sequence). This CDR3 comprises 15 residues. Losses at the gene ends were 0 bases for V and 7 bases for J; bases not matched to a gene: 8. CDR3 nucleotide sequence: TGTGCCTGGAGTGTATACGGGACAGCAAGTGAAAAACTGTTTTTT. It is translated as CAWSVYGTASEKLFF.

This chain joins TRBV6-1 and TRBJ1-6, with no clear D. The V and J ends lost 2 bases and 7 bases respectively, with 9 bases between them. Germline V CDR1 and CDR2: MNHNS, SASEGT. The CDR3 sequence is 14 residues long. The CDR3 DNA follows: TGTGCCAGCAGTGAACTTGGATGGAATTCACCCCTCCACTTT. Its translation is CASSELGWNSPLHF.

In DNA, the CDR3 is TGTGCCAGCAGGACAGGGATCAATGAGCAGTTCTTC. Its protein is CASRTGINEQFF. The chain combines TRBV27 with TRBJ2-1; 7 bases align to TRBD1. The CDR3 has 12 amino acids. Trimming took 6 bases from V and 6 from J; bases not matched to a gene: 2. CDR1 and CDR2 (germline): MNHEY, SMNVEV (reference sequence).

Written as DNA, the CDR3 is TGCGCCAGCAGATGGACAGGGGGTAGCGCCGGGGAGCTGTTTTTT. This encodes CASRWTGGSAGELFF. The chain couples TRBV5-1 to TRBJ2-2; TRBD1 matches at 10 bases. This CDR3 comprises 15 residues. The germline V gene encodes CDR1 SGHRS and CDR2 YFSETQ. The J segment lost 6 bases and the V segment lost 5 bases, leaving 7 bases of the junction unmatched.

This chain uses TRBV30 with TRBJ1-1; D is possibly TRBD1 (6 bases). The CDR3 loop spans 12 amino acids. Germline assignment: CDR1 GTSNPN and CDR2 SVGIG (reference sequence). V was pared by 7 bases and J by 1 base, with 10 bases between. Here the CDR3 DNA reads TGTGCCTCCGGACAGCAGAACACTGAAGCTTTCTTT. This translates into CASGQQNTEAFF. Full variable domain (rest looked up from reference TRBV30 and TRBJ1-1): SQTIHQWPATLVQPVGSPLSLECTVEGTSNPNLYWYRQAAGRGLQLLFYSVGIGQISSEVPQNLSASRPQDRQFILSSKKLLLSDSGFYLCASGQQNTEAFFGQGTRLTVV.

This clone was counted a single time. V gene TRBV27 combines with J gene TRBJ1-4, with D tentatively TRBD1 (5 bases). There are 14 residues in the CDR3. The V gene's germline CDR1 is MNHEY and CDR2 SMNVEV (reference sequence). Trimming took off 0 bases at V and 10 bases at J, with 12 bases between the two ends. As DNA, the CDR3 is TGTGCCAGCAGTTTATCAGGGGAGACTGGAAAACTGTTTTTT. It yields the protein CASSLSGETGKLFF.

The V and J genes are TRBV6-6 and TRBJ2-7, with TRBD1 matching 8 bases. The CDR3 sequence is 14 residues long. Trimming cost V 2 bases and J 3 bases; bases outside gene matches: 3. Germline lookup yields CDR1 MNHNY and CDR2 SVGAGI (reference sequence). CDR3 region: CASSYQGANYEQYF. The DNA for the CDR3 is TGTGCCAGCAGTTACCAGGGGGCAAACTACGAGCAGTACTTC.

V gene TRBV12-3 or TRBV12-4 combines with J gene TRBJ2-2, with a tentative D call TRBD1 (6 bases). V was clipped by 6 bases and J by 11 bases, with 13 bases between them. The CDR3 is 12 residues long. The CDR3 DNA sequence: TGTGCCAGCAGCCCCGACAGGTTCGAGCTGTTTTTT. It yields the protein CASSPDRFELFF.